The 12 T cell receptor beta chains below come from one sample, sequenced in a study of blood T cell repertoires in COVID-19. Some clones are missing from TCRdb's copy, which holds only in-frame ones; the method was immunoSEQ multiplex PCR. The data hold about 270,000 clones, with about 87% observed a single time. Sequencing input: PBMCs or T cells enriched from blood (not recorded which). Receptors originate from a woman younger than 45 with acute COVID-19.

The chain joins TRBV27 to TRBJ2-3; D possibly corresponds to TRBD2 (5 bases). Between the trimmed V and J ends, which lost 6 bases and 2 bases, there was a span of 15 bases. This CDR3 is built from 15 residues. The germline V gene has CDR1 MNHEY and CDR2 SMNVEV (reference sequence). The CDR3 is CASSPPGLFTDTQYF. The CDR3 nucleotides are TGTGCCAGCAGCCCCCCCGGACTTTTCACAGATACGCAGTATTTT.

This rearrangement joins TRBV6-5 to TRBJ1-4; possibly TRBD1 for D (6 bases). CDR1 is MNHEY and CDR2 is SVGAGI in the germline V gene. Trimming stripped 7 bases from V and 1 base from J, with 10 bases between. The CDR3 totals 14 residues. The chain's CDR3 is CASTRTETNEKLFF. The CDR3 DNA is TGTGCCAGCACCCGGACAGAAACTAATGAAAAACTGTTTTTT.

V is TRBV6-5 and J is TRBJ1-2; maybe TRBD1 (6 bases). V was shortened by 0 bases and J by 0 bases, with 11 bases between the two germline ends. The CDR3 loop spans 16 amino acids. Per germline, CDR1 MNHEY and CDR2 SVGAGI. DNA of the CDR3: TGTGCCAGCAGTTACTCCGCGGACAGCTCTAACTATGGCTACACCTTC. It yields the protein CASSYSADSSNYGYTF.

This rearrangement joins TRBV13 to TRBJ2-2; no reliable D call. This CDR3 has 16 amino acids. Trimming took 6 bases from V and 3 from J, leaving 17 bases between them. The germline CDR1 and CDR2 sequences are PRHDT and FYEKMQ (reference sequence). The CDR3 loop is CASRESEAFDTGELFF. The CDR3 DNA is TGTGCCAGCAGGGAAAGCGAGGCTTTTGACACCGGGGAGCTGTTTTTT.

The CDR3: CASRATSGVYNEQFF. For the CDR3, the DNA is TGTGCCAGCAGAGCTACTAGCGGAGTTTACAATGAGCAGTTCTTC. This chain uses TRBV9 with TRBJ2-1; TRBD2 matches at 8 bases. Germline lookup yields CDR1 SGDLS and CDR2 YYNGEE. The ends lost 5 bases at V and 4 bases at J; junction bases unmatched: 8. The CDR3 runs to 15 residues.

In its sample, this clone was seen a few times. J is TRBJ2-7 and V is TRBV7-9, with TRBD2 matching over 7 bases. CDR1 is SEHNR and CDR2 is FQNEAQ in the germline V gene (reference sequence). The V gene end was trimmed by 6 bases and the J gene end by 1 base; junction bases not matched to a gene: 9. The CDR3 runs 15 residues. The CDR3: CASSSPSGVSYEQYF. The CDR3 coding sequence is TGTGCCAGCAGTTCCCCCAGCGGGGTATCCTACGAGCAGTACTTC.

The chain couples TRBV7-8 to TRBJ1-2; 7 bases line up with TRBD1. Looked up from germline, CDR1 is SGHVS and CDR2 is FQNEAQ. This CDR3 has 17 amino acids. The V and J ends lost 5 bases and 0 bases, in that order; junction bases with no gene match: 12. CDR3 protein: CASSPRGTAIANYGYTF. The CDR3 nucleotides read TGTGCCAGCAGCCCGCGCGGGACAGCCATAGCTAACTATGGCTACACCTTC.

The V and J genes are TRBV7-2 and TRBJ2-5; D is unresolved. Trimming cost V 0 bases and J 5 bases, with 13 bases left between them. Germline values: CDR1 SGHTA, CDR2 FQGNSA. The CDR3 consists of 15 residues. CDR3 protein: CASSLAPGPYETQYF. CDR3 DNA sequence: TGTGCCAGCAGCTTAGCGCCAGGTCCTTACGAGACCCAGTACTTC.

The rearrangement uses TRBV29-1 and TRBJ1-2; weak D call: TRBD1 (5 bases). The CDR3 has 13 amino acids. Germline V gene lookup returns CDR1 SQVTM and CDR2 ANQGSEA. The ends were cut back, 6 bases at V and 0 bases at J, with 11 bases in the middle. The CDR3 coding sequence is TGCAGCGTGGGCGGGGGAGCTAACTATGGCTACACCTTC. Its translation: CSVGGGANYGYTF.

This chain links TRBV18 with TRBJ2-1, with unresolved D. The CDR3 is 14 residues long. The germline V gene encodes CDR1 KGHSH and CDR2 LQKENI. V lost 0 bases to trimming and J lost 5 bases, with 8 bases between them. The DNA of the CDR3 is TGTGCCAGCTCACCACCCGGCGGAGACAATGAGCAGTTCTTC. Translated, it gives CASSPPGGDNEQFF.

The V call is TRBV11-3, the J call TRBJ2-1, with D maybe TRBD2 (6 bases). The CDR3 extends over 13 amino acids. Trimming stripped 4 bases from V and 10 bases from J, with 14 bases between. The germline gives CDR1 SGHNT, CDR2 YENEEA. The DNA for the CDR3 is TGTGCCAGCAGCTCCGCACCCCGGGGGGAGCAGTTCTTC. It is translated as CASSSAPRGEQFF.

The V and J genes are TRBV2 and TRBJ1-1; TRBD1 is a possible D gene (6 bases). V gave up 7 bases and J gave up 2 bases, with 11 bases separating them. The CDR3 covers 13 residues. CDR1 and CDR2 from the germline V gene are SNHLY and FYNNEI. CDR3 region: CASILQGNTEAFF. In DNA, the CDR3 is TGTGCCAGCATTCTACAGGGTAACACTGAAGCTTTCTTT.